Only a few counts were recorded for the clone carrying this T cell receptor (beta chain). Antigen: not known. Per germline, CDR1 SGDLS and CDR2 YYNGEE. CDR3 length: 13 amino acids. Trimming cost V 3 bases and J 5 bases, with 10 bases left between them. The record originates from a study of CD8 T cells in ankylosing spondylitis. Regarding the study as a whole: Clones linked to the disease showed a CD8+ phenotype. They occurred at relatively low frequencies in peripheral blood. Reactive arthritis synovial fluid and blood were previously reported to contain some motif variants. A TCR beta motif of under 10 highly homologous variants appeared characteristic of ankylosing spondylitis blood. Significant enrichment of disease-linked clones was reported in matched ankylosing spondylitis synovial fluid.

TCRdb independently ran MiXCR on the 5' RACE reads; one entry per CDR3 protein. The table has 210,000 or so distinct CDR3 sequences, roughly 8.2% seen once. The receptor was derived from a female donor with ankylosing spondylitis or in good health (not recorded which). The chain has TRBV9 and TRBJ2-3; D is uncertain. The specimen sequenced was blood, either unsorted or a sorted T cell fraction (not recorded which). Here the CDR3 reads CASSAAFGDTQYF. CDR3 in DNA: TGTGCCAGCAGCGCCGCGTTTGGAGATACGCAGTATTTT.